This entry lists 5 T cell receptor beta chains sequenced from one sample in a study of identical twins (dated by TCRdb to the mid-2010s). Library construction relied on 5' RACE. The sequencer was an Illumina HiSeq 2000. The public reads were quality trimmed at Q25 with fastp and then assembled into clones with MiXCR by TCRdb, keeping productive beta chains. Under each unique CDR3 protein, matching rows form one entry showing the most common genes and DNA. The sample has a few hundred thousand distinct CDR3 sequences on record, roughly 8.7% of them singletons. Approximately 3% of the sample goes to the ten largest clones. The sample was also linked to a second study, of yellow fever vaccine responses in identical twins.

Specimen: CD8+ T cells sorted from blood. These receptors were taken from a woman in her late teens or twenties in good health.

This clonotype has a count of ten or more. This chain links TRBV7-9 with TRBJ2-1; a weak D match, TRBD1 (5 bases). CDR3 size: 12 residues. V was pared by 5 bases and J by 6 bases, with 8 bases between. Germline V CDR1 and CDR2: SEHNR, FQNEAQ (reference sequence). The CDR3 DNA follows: TGTGCCAGCAGCCCAGACAGCAATGAGCAGTTCTTC. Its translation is CASSPDSNEQFF. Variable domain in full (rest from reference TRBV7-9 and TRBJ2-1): DTGVSQNPRHKITKRGQNVTFRCDPISEHNRLYWYRQTLGQGPEFLTYFQNEAQLEKSRLLSDRFSAERPKGSFSTLEIQRTEQGDSAMYLCASSPDSNEQFFGPGTRLTVL.

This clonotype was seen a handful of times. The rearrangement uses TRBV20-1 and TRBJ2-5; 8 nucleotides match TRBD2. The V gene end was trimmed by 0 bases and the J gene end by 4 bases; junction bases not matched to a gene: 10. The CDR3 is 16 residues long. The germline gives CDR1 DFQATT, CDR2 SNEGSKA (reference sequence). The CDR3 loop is CSARESVLAELETQYF. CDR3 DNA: TGCAGTGCTAGAGAGTCAGTACTAGCGGAGCTAGAGACCCAGTACTTC.

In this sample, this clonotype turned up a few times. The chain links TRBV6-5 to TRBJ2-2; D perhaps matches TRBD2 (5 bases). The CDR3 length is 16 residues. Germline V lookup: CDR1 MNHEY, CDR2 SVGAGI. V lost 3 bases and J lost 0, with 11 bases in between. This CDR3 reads CASSYNGVSNTGELFF. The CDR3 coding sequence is TGTGCCAGCAGTTATAACGGGGTATCGAACACCGGGGAGCTGTTTTTT.

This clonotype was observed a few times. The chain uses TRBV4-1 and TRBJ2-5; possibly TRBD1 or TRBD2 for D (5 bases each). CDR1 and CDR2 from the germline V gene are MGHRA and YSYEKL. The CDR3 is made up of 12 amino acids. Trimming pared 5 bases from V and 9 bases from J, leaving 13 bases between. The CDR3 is CASSGRGEPQYF. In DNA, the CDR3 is TGCGCCAGCAGCGGCAGAGGGGAACCCCAGTACTTC.

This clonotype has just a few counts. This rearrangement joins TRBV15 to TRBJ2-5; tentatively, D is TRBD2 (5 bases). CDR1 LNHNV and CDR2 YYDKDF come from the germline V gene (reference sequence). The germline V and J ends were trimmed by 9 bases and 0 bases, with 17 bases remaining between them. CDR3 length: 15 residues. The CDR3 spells CATDYGNRDQETQYF. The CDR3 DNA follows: TGTGCCACAGATTACGGGAACAGAGACCAAGAGACCCAGTACTTC. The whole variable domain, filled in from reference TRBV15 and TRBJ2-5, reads DAMVIQNPRYQVTQFGKPVTLSCSQTLNHNVMYWYQQKSSQAPKLLFHYYDKDFNNEADTPDNFQSRRPNTSFCFLDIRSPGLGDTAMYLCATDYGNRDQETQYFGPGTRLLVL.